The source of this T cell receptor beta chain is a study of T cell responses to AZD1222 COVID-19 vaccine. The data were produced by immunoSEQ multiplex PCR, yet TCRdb's version contains in-frame clones alone and is incomplete. The table has roughly 100,000 clones, nearly 90% seen once. Remarks on this clone: Its antigen is currently unknown.

The trim removed 4 bases at V and 10 bases at J, leaving 17 bases unmatched. There are 17 residues in the CDR3. Germline V lookup: CDR1 MNHEY, CDR2 SMNVEV (reference sequence). Second doses that came at about 4 or about 12 weeks were put together. Points from the study as a whole: Donors in the cohort were predominantly white British and more often female, and clonal diversity was possibly underestimated. Seropositive status at baseline applied to only five to seven AZD1222 recipients.

The sample in question was peripheral blood, obtained 28 days after the second AZD1222 dose. This rearrangement joins TRBV27 to TRBJ2-1, with 9 bases that match TRBD2. This sequence was found in an adult who received the AZD1222 COVID-19 vaccine. The CDR3 spells CASSSLGGVLAGNEQFF. The CDR3 nucleotides read TGTGCCAGCAGTTCCCTCGGCGGGGTTCTAGCGGGAAACGAGCAGTTCTTC.